This TCR beta chain was observed in a study of high-grade serous ovarian cancer treatment subgroups. Turning to the study itself: Mean per sample: around 13,000 reads, some 7,500 unique TCR beta rearrangements. Whole-study findings and limits: Bulk tumor TCR sequencing gave no spatial information. CDR1 and CDR2 were left unanalyzed; analyses focused on CDR3.

The V gene's germline CDR1 is SGDLS and CDR2 YYNGEE. The V gene end was trimmed by 4 bases and the J gene end by 14 bases; junction bases not matched to a gene: 14. CDR3 length: 15 residues. Comments on this clone: Its target is unknown.

Tumor samples were taken before definitive surgery or chemotherapy. TCRdb keeps only in-frame clones here, not all; method: immunoSEQ multiplex PCR. The data hold about 2,000 clones, with 77% observed a single time. The J gene is TRBJ1-6, the V gene TRBV9; the match to TRBD1 covers 8 bases. The sample consisted of tumor tissue. This receptor was identified in a human donor with high-grade serous ovarian cancer. CDR3 in amino acids: CASSPDDPGGGALHF. The CDR3, as DNA: TGTGCCAGCAGCCCGGACGACCCAGGGGGCGGGGCCCTCCACTTT.